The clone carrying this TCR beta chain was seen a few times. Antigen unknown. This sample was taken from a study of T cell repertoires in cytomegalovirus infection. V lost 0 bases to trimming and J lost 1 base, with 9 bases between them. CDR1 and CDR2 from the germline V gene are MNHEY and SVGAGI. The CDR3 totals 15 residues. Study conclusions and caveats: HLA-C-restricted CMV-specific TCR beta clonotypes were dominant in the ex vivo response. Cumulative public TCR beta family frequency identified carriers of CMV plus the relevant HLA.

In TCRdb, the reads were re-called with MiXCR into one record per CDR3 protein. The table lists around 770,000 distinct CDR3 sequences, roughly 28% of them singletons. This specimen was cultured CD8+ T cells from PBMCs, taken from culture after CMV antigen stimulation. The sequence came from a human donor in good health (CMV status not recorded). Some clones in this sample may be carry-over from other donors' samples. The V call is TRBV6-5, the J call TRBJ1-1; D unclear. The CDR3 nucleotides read TGTGCCAGCAGTTACTCGATGGCCGGGAACACTGAAGCTTTCTTT. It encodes CASSYSMAGNTEAFF.